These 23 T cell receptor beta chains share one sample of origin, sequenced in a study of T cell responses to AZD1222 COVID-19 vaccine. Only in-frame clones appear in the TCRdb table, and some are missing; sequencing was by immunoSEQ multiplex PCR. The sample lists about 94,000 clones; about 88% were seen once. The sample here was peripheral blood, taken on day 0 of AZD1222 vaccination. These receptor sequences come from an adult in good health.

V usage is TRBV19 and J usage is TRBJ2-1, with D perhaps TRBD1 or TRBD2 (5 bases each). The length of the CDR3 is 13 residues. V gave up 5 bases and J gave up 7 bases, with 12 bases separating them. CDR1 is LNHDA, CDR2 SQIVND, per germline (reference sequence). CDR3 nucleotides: TGTGCCAGTAGTCCCTTAGGGGAGAATGAGCAGTTCTTC. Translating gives CASSPLGENEQFF.

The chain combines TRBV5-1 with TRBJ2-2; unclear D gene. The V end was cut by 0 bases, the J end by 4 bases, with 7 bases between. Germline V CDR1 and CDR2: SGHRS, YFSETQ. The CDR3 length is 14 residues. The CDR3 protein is CASSLEAGTGELFF. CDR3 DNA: TGCGCCAGCAGCTTGGAGGCAGGCACCGGGGAGCTGTTTTTT. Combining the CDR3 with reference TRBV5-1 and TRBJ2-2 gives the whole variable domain KAGVTQTPRYLIKTRGQQVTLSCSPISGHRSVSWYQQTPGQGLQFLFEYFSETQRNKGNFPGRFSGRQFSNSRSEMNVSTLELGDSALYLCASSLEAGTGELFFGEGSRLTVL.

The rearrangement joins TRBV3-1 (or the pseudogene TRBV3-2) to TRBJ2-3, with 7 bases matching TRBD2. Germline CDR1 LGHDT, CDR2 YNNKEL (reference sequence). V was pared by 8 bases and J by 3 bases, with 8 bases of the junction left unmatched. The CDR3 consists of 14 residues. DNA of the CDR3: TGTGCCAGCTCCCCGAGCGGGGTTACAGATACGCAGTATTTT. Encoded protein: CASSPSGVTDTQYF.

The CDR3 protein is CASSYTGETGELFF. DNA of the CDR3: TGTGCCAGCAGTTATACGGGGGAAACCGGGGAGCTGTTTTTT. The genes are TRBV6-2 or TRBV6-3 and TRBJ2-2; D is possibly TRBD2 (6 bases). Germline V lookup: CDR1 MNHEY, CDR2 SVGEGT. With 3 bases removed from V and 5 bases from J, the gap between germline ends came to 10 bases. This CDR3 spans 14 amino acids.

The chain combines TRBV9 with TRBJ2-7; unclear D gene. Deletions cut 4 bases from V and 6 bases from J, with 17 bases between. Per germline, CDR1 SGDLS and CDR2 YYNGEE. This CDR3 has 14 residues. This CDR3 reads CASSPRTGQSEQYF. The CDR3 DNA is TGTGCCAGCAGCCCCCGGACGGGTCAGTCCGAGCAGTACTTC.

The CDR3 DNA reads TGCGCCAGCAGCTTAATACAGGGGAATAATGAAAAACTGTTTTTT. Translating gives CASSLIQGNNEKLFF. The J gene is TRBJ1-4, the V gene TRBV5-1; 7 nucleotides line up with TRBD1. V gave up 2 bases and J gave up 4 bases; unmatched junction bases: 5. Germline V gene sequence: CDR1 SGHRS, CDR2 YFSETQ. This CDR3 spans 15 amino acids.

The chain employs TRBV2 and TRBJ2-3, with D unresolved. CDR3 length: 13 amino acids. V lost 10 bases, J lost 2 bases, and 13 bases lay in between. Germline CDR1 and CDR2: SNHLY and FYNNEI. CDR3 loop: CATQQFITDTQYF. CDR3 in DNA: TGTGCCACCCAGCAGTTCATCACAGATACGCAGTATTTT.

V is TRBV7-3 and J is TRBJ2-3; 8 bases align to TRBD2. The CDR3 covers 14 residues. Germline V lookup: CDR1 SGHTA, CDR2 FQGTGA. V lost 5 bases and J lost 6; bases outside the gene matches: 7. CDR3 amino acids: CASSPIGLADTQYF. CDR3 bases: TGTGCCAGCAGCCCCATCGGACTAGCTGATACGCAGTATTTT.

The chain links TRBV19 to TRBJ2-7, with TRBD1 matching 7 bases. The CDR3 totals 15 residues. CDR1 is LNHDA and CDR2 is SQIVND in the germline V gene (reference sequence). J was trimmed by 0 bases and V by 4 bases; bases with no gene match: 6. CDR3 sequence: CASSKWDSVSYEQYF. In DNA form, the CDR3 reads TGTGCCAGTAGTAAATGGGACAGCGTCTCCTACGAGCAGTACTTC.

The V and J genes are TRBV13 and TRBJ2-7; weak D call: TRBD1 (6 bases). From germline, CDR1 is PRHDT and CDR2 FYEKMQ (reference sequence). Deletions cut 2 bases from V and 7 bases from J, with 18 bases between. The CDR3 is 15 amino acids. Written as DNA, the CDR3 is TGTGCCAGCAGCTTAAGGGGCCCCTTAAGGGGGGAGCAGTACTTC. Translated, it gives CASSLRGPLRGEQYF.

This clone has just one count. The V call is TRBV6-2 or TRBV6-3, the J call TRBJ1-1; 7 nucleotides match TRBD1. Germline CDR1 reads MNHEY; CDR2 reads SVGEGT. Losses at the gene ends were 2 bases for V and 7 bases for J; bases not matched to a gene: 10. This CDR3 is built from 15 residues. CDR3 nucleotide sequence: TGTGCCAGCAGTTACCCCATGAGCAGGGGGGTTGAAGCTTTCTTT. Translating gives CASSYPMSRGVEAFF.

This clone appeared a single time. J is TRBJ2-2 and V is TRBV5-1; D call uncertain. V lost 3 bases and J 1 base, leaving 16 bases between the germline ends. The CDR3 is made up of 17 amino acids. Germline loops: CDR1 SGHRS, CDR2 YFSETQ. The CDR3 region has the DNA TGCGCCAGCAGCTGGGGTTTAGGACGTCAGAACACCGGGGAGCTGTTTTTT. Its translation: CASSWGLGRQNTGELFF. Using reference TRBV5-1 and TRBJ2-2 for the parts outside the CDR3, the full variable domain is KAGVTQTPRYLIKTRGQQVTLSCSPISGHRSVSWYQQTPGQGLQFLFEYFSETQRNKGNFPGRFSGRQFSNSRSEMNVSTLELGDSALYLCASSWGLGRQNTGELFFGEGSRLTVL.

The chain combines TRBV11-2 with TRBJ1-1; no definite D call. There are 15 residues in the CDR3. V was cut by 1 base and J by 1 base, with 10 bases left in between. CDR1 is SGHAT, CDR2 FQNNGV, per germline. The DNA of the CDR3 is TGTGCCAGCAGCTTAGCGCGGCAGCCGAACACTGAAGCTTTCTTT. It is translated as CASSLARQPNTEAFF.

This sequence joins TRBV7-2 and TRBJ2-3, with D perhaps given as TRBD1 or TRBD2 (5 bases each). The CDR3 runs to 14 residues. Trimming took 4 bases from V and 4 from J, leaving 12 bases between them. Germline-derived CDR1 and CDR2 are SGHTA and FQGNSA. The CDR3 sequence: CASSSGTGADTQYF. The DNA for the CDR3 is TGTGCCAGCAGCTCTGGGACCGGGGCAGATACGCAGTATTTT.

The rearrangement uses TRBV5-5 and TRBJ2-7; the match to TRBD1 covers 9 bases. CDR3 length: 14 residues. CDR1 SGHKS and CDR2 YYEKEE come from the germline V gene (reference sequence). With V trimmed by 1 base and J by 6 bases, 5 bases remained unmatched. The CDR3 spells CASSLTGGIGEQYF. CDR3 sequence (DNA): TGTGCCAGCAGCTTGACAGGGGGCATCGGCGAGCAGTACTTC.

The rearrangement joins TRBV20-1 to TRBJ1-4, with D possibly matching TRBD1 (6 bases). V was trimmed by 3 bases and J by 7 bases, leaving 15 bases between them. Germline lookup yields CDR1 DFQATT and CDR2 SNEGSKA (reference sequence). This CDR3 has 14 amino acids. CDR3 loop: CSASGQWGSEKLFF. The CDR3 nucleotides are TGCAGTGCTAGTGGACAGTGGGGGAGTGAAAAACTGTTTTTT.

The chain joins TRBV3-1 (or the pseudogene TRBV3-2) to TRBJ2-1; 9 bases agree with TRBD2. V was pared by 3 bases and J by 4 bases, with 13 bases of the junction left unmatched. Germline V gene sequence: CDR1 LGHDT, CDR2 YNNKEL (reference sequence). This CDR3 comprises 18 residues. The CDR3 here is CASSHLGRRGGAYNEQFF. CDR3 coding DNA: TGTGCCAGCAGCCATCTAGGGAGGCGGGGGGGCGCATACAATGAGCAGTTCTTC.

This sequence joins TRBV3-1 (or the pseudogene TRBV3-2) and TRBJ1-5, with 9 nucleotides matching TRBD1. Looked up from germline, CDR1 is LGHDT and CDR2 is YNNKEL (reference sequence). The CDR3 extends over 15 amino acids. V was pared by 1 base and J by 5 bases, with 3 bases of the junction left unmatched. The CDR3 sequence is CASSQGTGGDQPQHF. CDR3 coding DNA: TGTGCCAGCAGCCAAGGAACAGGGGGCGATCAGCCCCAGCATTTT.

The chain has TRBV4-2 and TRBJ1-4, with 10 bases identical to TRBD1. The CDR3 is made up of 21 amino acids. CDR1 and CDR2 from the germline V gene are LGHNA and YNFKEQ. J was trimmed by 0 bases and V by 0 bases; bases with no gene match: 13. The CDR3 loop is CASSQEPFRQGALATNEKLFF. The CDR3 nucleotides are TGTGCCAGCAGCCAAGAACCATTTAGACAGGGGGCGTTGGCAACTAATGAAAAACTGTTTTTT.

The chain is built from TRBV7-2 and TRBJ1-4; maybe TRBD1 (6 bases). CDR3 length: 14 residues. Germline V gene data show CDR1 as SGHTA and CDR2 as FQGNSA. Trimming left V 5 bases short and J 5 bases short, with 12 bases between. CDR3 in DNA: TGTGCCAGCAGCCGCGGACAGAACAATGAAAAACTGTTTTTT. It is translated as CASSRGQNNEKLFF.

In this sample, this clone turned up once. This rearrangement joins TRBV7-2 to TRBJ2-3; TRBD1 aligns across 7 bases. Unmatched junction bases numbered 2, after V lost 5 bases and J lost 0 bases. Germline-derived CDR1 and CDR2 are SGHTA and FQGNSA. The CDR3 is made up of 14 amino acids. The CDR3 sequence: CASSQGVSTDTQYF. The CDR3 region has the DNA TGTGCCAGCAGCCAGGGGGTTAGCACAGATACGCAGTATTTT.

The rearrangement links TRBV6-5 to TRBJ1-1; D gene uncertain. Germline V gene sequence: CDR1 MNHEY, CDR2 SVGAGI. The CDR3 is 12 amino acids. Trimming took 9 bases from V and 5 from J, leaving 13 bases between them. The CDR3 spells CARLEERTEAFF. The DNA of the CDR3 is TGTGCCAGACTTGAAGAGCGGACTGAAGCTTTCTTT.

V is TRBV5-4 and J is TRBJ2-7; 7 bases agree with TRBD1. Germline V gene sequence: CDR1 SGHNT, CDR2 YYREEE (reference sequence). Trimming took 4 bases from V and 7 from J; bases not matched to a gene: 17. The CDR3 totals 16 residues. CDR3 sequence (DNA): TGTGCCAGCAGCCCTCCTACTAACAGGGGTTCTTTTGAGCAGTACTTC. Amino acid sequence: CASSPPTNRGSFEQYF.